These T cell receptor beta chains were read from a single sample in a study of T cells in Graves' hyperthyroidism and ophthalmopathy. TCRdb analysed the multiplex PCR reads with MiXCR anew, one entry per CDR3 protein. The repertoire includes hundreds of thousands of distinct CDR3 sequences, about 13% of them detected once, and about 9.1% sits in the top ten. The sample consisted of blood. The receptors come from a woman younger than 30 with Graves' hyperthyroidism. Both conserved end residues are part of each CDR3. The D gene is left open where the match is weak. Part of the rows lack a size; the others show once, few, many or a class for expanded clones.

>TRBV12-3/TRBV12-4|-|few|TRBJ1-4
TGTGCCAGCAGTTTAGCGGGAGGGGCAGGGGAAAAACTGTTTTTT
CASSLAGGAGEKLFF
>TRBV28|-|many|TRBJ1-3
TGTGCCAGCAGTTTAGGACTGAGCTCTGGAAACACCATATATTTT
CASSLGLSSGNTIYF
>TRBV6-2/TRBV6-3|TRBD1|many|TRBJ2-7
TGTGCCAGCAGTAGCCGGGACAGAGAGACCTACGAGCAGTACTTC
CASSSRDRETYEQYF
>TRBV27|-|many|TRBJ2-2
TGTGCCAGCATGCGGTTAACCGGGGAGCTGTTTTTT
CASMRLTGELFF
>TRBV11-1|-|many|TRBJ2-2
TGTGCCAGCAGCCTCGGGCGGCCGGGGGAGCTGTTTTTT
CASSLGRPGELFF
>TRBV28|-|few|TRBJ1-2
TGTGCCAGCAGTTTGTTTACACCTAACTATGGCTACACCTTC
CASSLFTPNYGYTF
>TRBV6-2/TRBV6-3|-|few|TRBJ1-5
TGTGCCAGCAGTTCTCGGAATCAGCCCCAGCATTTT
CASSSRNQPQHF
>TRBV9|TRBD1|many|TRBJ2-3
TGTGCCAGCAGCGTGTGGGACAGAGCCGCAGATACGCAGTATTTT
CASSVWDRAADTQYF
>TRBV20-1|-|many|TRBJ1-4
TGCAGTCCCTCCGGGACTGAGGGTGAAAAACTGTTTTTT
CSPSGTEGEKLFF
>TRBV6-1|-|-|TRBJ2-1
TGTGCCAGCAGCCCTCACGGGGAGTTTAGTAATGAGCAGTTCTTC
CASSPHGEFSNEQFF
>TRBV2|-|many|TRBJ2-7
TGTGCCAGCAGTGTTGGGACGGCTACCTACGAGCAGTACTTC
CASSVGTATYEQYF
>TRBV12-3/TRBV12-4|-|many|TRBJ1-1
TGTGCCAGCAGTTTATCACCGAGTGGTGCTTTCTTT
CASSLSPSGAFF
>TRBV5-1|TRBD1|-|TRBJ2-3
TGCGCCAGCCAAGGGGGCCTTCCTAGCACAGATACGCAGTATTTT
CASQGGLPSTDTQYF
>TRBV2|-|many|TRBJ2-3
TGTGCCAGCAGTCCGGGATGGACAGATACGCAGTATTTT
CASSPGWTDTQYF
>TRBV11-2|TRBD1|many|TRBJ1-2
TGTGCCAGCAGTCCCATGACAGGGGGAAGCTACACCTTC
CASSPMTGGSYTF
>TRBV20-1|-|many|TRBJ2-7
TGCAGTACCCGAGGGGGGAGGGCTGGCGAGCAGTACTTC
CSTRGGRAGEQYF
>TRBV5-1|TRBD2|many|TRBJ2-7
TGCGCCAGCACCTTGGCTACGGGGGGAAGCTACGAGCAGTACTTC
CASTLATGGSYEQYF
>TRBV3-1|TRBD2|many|TRBJ2-7
TGTGCCAGCAGCCAAGATCGGACTAGCGGGAGCGAGCAGTACTTC
CASSQDRTSGSEQYF
>TRBV6-1|TRBD2|-|TRBJ2-7
TGTGCCAGCAGCCGGGAGGGAACTGGGGCATACGAGCAGTACTTC
CASSREGTGAYEQYF
>TRBV7-9|-|many|TRBJ2-7
TGTGCCAGCAGCTTAGGAGGGACGGGGGAGCAGTACTTC
CASSLGGTGEQYF
>TRBV7-2|-|once|TRBJ1-1
TGTGCCAGCAGCTTCCTGGGGGGCGCACGGGTGGACACTGAAGCTTTCTTT
CASSFLGGARVDTEAFF